This TCR beta chain was identified during a study of regulatory T cells in long-lasting Graves disease. Whole-study context: Under 3 months of antithyroid drugs had been taken by newly diagnosed Graves' patients.

Assembly of TCR beta libraries relied on iRepertoire HTBI primers together with Arm-PCR of CDR3 regions. In TCRdb, the multiplex PCR reads were re-called with MiXCR into one record per CDR3 protein. The sample has more than 300,000 distinct CDR3 sequences, 12% seen once. CDR1 is SEHNR, CDR2 FQNEAQ, per germline (reference sequence). The V end was cut by 2 bases, the J end by 0 bases, with 12 bases between. The CDR3 is 16 amino acids. The time point is: newly diagnosed GD, antithyroid drugs for less than 3 months. Preparation of the TCR library used RNA extracted from PBMCs. This sample also appeared in a second study, on T cells in Graves' hyperthyroidism and ophthalmopathy. Turning to that study: Uncontrolled infection, other autoimmune disease, pregnancy or lactation disqualified patients from enrolment. Stable hyperthyroidism was separated from ophthalmopathy by a model based on 13 V-J features.

Here the sequenced sample was peripheral blood mononuclear cells (PBMCs), taken at new diagnosis, from a patient treated with antithyroid drugs. The V call is TRBV7-9, the J call TRBJ2-3; D may be TRBD1 or TRBD2 (5 bases each). This clonotype was sampled from a woman under 30 with Graves disease. The CDR3 sequence: CASSLYGTGSTDTQYF. DNA of the CDR3: TGTGCCAGCAGCTTATATGGGACGGGGAGCACAGATACGCAGTATTTT.